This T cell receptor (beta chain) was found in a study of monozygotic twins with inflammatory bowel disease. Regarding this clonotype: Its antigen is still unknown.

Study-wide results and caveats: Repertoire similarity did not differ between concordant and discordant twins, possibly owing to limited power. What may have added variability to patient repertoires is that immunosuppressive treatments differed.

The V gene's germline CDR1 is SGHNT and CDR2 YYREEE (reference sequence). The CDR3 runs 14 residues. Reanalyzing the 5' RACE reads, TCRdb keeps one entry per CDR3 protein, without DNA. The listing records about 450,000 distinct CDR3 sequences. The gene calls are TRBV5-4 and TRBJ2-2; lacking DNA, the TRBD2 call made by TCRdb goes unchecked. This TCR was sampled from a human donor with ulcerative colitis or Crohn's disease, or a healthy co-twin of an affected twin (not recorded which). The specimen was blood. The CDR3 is CAPGLAGGTGELFF.